Listed below are T cell receptor beta chains from one sample, sequenced in a study of human T cells and chemical hapten exposure. Each CDR3 protein is one row after TCRdb ran MiXCR on the RACE reads. The data contain 110,000 or so distinct CDR3 sequences, 34% of them singletons. This sample comprised whole blood, obtained in connection with sensitization to the hapten diphenylcyclopropenone (DPC). All receptors come from a man aged 35-49 years with alopecia areata. Some clones in this sample may be carry-over from other donors' samples. The CDR3 runs from the conserved cysteine through the conserved F or W. D genes are given only for firm matches. Not all rows give a size; the values are once, few, many and, for expanded clones, a class.

-	TRBV7-6	TRBD1	TRBJ1-5	TGTGCCAGCAGCCAGAACACAGGGGCTCAGCCCCAGCATTTT	CASSQNTGAQPQHF
few	TRBV10-3	-	TRBJ2-3	TGTGCCATCAGCTTCAGCGCAGATACGCAGTATTTT	CAISFSADTQYF
-	TRBV14	-	TRBJ2-3	TGTGCCAGCAGCCAAGTAGGGCCAGACACAGATACGCAGTATTTT	CASSQVGPDTDTQYF
few	TRBV12-3/TRBV12-4	TRBD1	TRBJ1-1	TGTGCCAGCAGTTTATCCCGGACAGGCTATGAAGCTTTCTTT	CASSLSRTGYEAFF
-	TRBV6-6	TRBD1	TRBJ1-5	TGTGCCAGTTATCTGGGACAGGGAGGAAAGCCCCAGCATTTT	CASYLGQGGKPQHF
-	TRBV20-1	TRBD1	TRBJ1-2	TGCAGTGCTAGAACCGGGACAGGGGGCTTTGGCTACACCTTC	CSARTGTGGFGYTF
-	TRBV5-1	TRBD1	TRBJ2-3	TGCGCCAGCAGCGTATATGGGACAGGGAGTGTCACAGATACGCAGTATTTT	CASSVYGTGSVTDTQYF
few	TRBV7-2	-	TRBJ2-3	TGTGCCAGCAGCTCCGAGGGAGTTGGCACAGATACGCAGTATTTT	CASSSEGVGTDTQYF
-	TRBV7-2	TRBD2	TRBJ2-3	TGTGCCAGCAGCTTCCAGCGGGGGCGGGGTTACACAGATACGCAGTATTTT	CASSFQRGRGYTDTQYF
few	TRBV28	TRBD2	TRBJ2-3	TGTGCCAGCAGTTTACCCCGGGGACTAGCGGGCACAGATACGCAGTATTTT	CASSLPRGLAGTDTQYF
few	TRBV20-1	TRBD1	TRBJ2-1	TGCAGTGCTAGGCGAGGGGGACAGTACAATGAGCAGTTCTTC	CSARRGGQYNEQFF
-	TRBV9	-	TRBJ2-2	TGTGCCAGCAGCGTGAGCGGATTGAACACCGGGGAGCTGTTTTTT	CASSVSGLNTGELFF
-	TRBV2	-	TRBJ2-7	TGTGCCAGCAGTGAGTGGGAATCGGGCACCGTGTACGAGCAGTACTTC	CASSEWESGTVYEQYF
few	TRBV13	TRBD2	TRBJ2-1	TGTGCCAGCAGCTTCGGGGCGGGAGTAGGGAATGAGCAGTTCTTC	CASSFGAGVGNEQFF
few	TRBV10-2	TRBD2	TRBJ2-5	TGCGCCAGCAGGGGACCCGGGACTAGCGGGAGTCCAGAGACCCAGTACTTC	CASRGPGTSGSPETQYF
-	TRBV24-1	-	TRBJ2-7	TGTGCCACACAAAAGCAGGCGGGGGCCGCCTACGAGCAGTACTTC	CATQKQAGAAYEQYF
-	TRBV25-1	-	TRBJ1-6	TGTGCCAGCAGTGTCTCCAATTCACCCCTCCACTTT	CASSVSNSPLHF
-	TRBV6-1	TRBD2	TRBJ2-3	TGTGCCAGCAGTGAGTTAGCGGGAGGAAGCACAGATACGCAGTATTTT	CASSELAGGSTDTQYF
few	TRBV5-1	-	TRBJ1-6	TGCGCCAGCAGCCCCCCCCGGGACACCAATTCACCCCTCCACTTT	CASSPPRDTNSPLHF
-	TRBV3-1	-	TRBJ1-5	TGTGCCAGCAGCCCCGGGGTCCAAGGGGTGGGCAATCAGCCCCAGCATTTT	CASSPGVQGVGNQPQHF
few	TRBV29-1	TRBD1	TRBJ2-2	TGCAGCGTCGCTGGGACAGTCCGAGACACCGGGGAGCTGTTTTTT	CSVAGTVRDTGELFF
few	TRBV7-8	-	TRBJ1-1	TGTGCCAGCAGCTTAATCAACGGGGGGGCAGGAAACACTGAAGCTTTCTTT	CASSLINGGAGNTEAFF